These 22 T cell receptor beta chains share one sample of origin, sequenced in a study of T-cell memory formation after mild COVID-19. From the 5' RACE reads, TCRdb called clonotypes with MiXCR, one entry per CDR3 protein. The table lists under 450,000 distinct CDR3 sequences, around 15% of them singletons. Sequencing was performed on PBMCs or a T cell subset sorted from them (not recorded which). The receptor source for this set is a man younger than 30 who had mild COVID-19 (a few samples of this study predate the infection). Cell type and time point are not known.

This clonotype showed up just a few times. V is TRBV7-9 and J is TRBJ1-2; 9 positions match TRBD1. CDR1 is SEHNR, CDR2 FQNEAQ, per germline (reference sequence). The CDR3 covers 16 residues. V gave up 2 bases and J gave up 2 bases; unmatched junction bases: 6. CDR3 sequence: CASSLKGQGGNYGYTF. CDR3 sequence (DNA): TGTGCCAGCAGCTTAAAGGGACAGGGAGGAAACTATGGCTACACCTTC.

In this sample, this clonotype turned up a few times. The V gene is TRBV7-2, the J gene TRBJ1-5, with a possible D match to TRBD1 (5 bases). The V gene's germline CDR1 is SGHTA and CDR2 FQGNSA. Deletions cut 3 bases from V and 4 bases from J, with 13 bases between. The CDR3 sequence is 15 residues long. CDR3 amino acids: CASSLPDRANQPQHF. The CDR3 DNA follows: TGTGCCAGCAGCTTGCCCGACAGAGCTAATCAGCCCCAGCATTTT.

The chain employs TRBV12-3 or TRBV12-4 and TRBJ2-2; 7 bases line up with TRBD1. The V and J ends lost 5 bases and 5 bases, in that order; junction bases with no gene match: 8. This CDR3 region has 15 residues. The CDR3 is CASSVRGRRTGELFF. The CDR3 DNA follows: TGTGCCAGCAGTGTGAGGGGGCGCCGGACCGGGGAGCTGTTTTTT.

This clonotype was observed a few times. This chain links TRBV27 with TRBJ1-6, with 8 nucleotides matching TRBD1. With V trimmed by 6 bases and J by 9 bases, 4 bases remained unmatched. Looked up from germline, CDR1 is MNHEY and CDR2 is SMNVEV (reference sequence). This CDR3 comprises 13 residues. The CDR3 here is CASRWTGSSPLHF. The CDR3 region has the DNA TGTGCCAGCAGGTGGACAGGGAGTTCACCCCTCCACTTT.

This chain uses TRBV9 with TRBJ1-6; D unclear. The CDR3 has 19 residues. Trimming cost V 0 bases and J 0 bases, with 16 bases left between them. In germline, CDR1 is SGDLS, CDR2 YYNGEE. CDR3: CASSVEGRPRSSYNSPLHF. CDR3 coding DNA: TGTGCCAGCAGCGTAGAAGGACGCCCTCGGAGCTCCTATAATTCACCCCTCCACTTT. The full variable domain, completed using reference TRBV9 and TRBJ1-6, is DSGVTQTPKHLITATGQRVTLRCSPRSGDLSVYWYQQSLDQGLQFLIQYYNGEERAKGNILERFSAQQFPDLHSELNLSSLELGDSALYFCASSVEGRPRSSYNSPLHFGNGTRLTVT.

This clonotype was observed a few times. This sequence joins TRBV5-1 and TRBJ1-1; no firm D call. V was shortened by 4 bases and J by 5 bases, with 12 bases between the two germline ends. The CDR3 consists of 13 residues. Germline V lookup: CDR1 SGHRS, CDR2 YFSETQ. The CDR3 DNA reads as TGCGCCAGCAGCCCCTCTTCCAGGACTGAAGCTTTCTTT. As protein: CASSPSSRTEAFF. Combining the CDR3 with reference TRBV5-1 and TRBJ1-1 gives the whole variable domain KAGVTQTPRYLIKTRGQQVTLSCSPISGHRSVSWYQQTPGQGLQFLFEYFSETQRNKGNFPGRFSGRQFSNSRSEMNVSTLELGDSALYLCASSPSSRTEAFFGQGTRLTVV.

This clonotype showed up just a few times. The chain uses TRBV20-1 and TRBJ2-7; D perhaps matches TRBD1 (7 bases). Germline assignment: CDR1 DFQATT and CDR2 SNEGSKA (reference sequence). The CDR3 spans 12 residues. The germline V and J ends were trimmed by 2 bases and 4 bases, with 9 bases remaining between them. CDR3 residues: CSARSGGYEQYV. Here the CDR3 DNA reads TGCAGTGCTAGATCAGGGGGGTACGAGCAGTACGTC.

This clonotype was recorded a few times. This sequence joins TRBV7-3 and TRBJ2-2; D possibly corresponds to TRBD2 (6 bases). V lost 1 base to trimming and J lost 4 bases, with 7 bases between them. This CDR3 contains 14 residues. In germline, CDR1 is SGHTA, CDR2 FQGTGA. This CDR3 is CASSLMGGTGELFF. For the CDR3, the DNA is TGTGCCAGCAGCTTAATGGGGGGCACCGGGGAGCTGTTTTTT.

The chain employs TRBV4-1 and TRBJ1-1; D gene unclear. The V and J ends lost 1 base and 7 bases respectively, with 13 bases between them. This CDR3 has 14 amino acids. CDR1 is MGHRA, CDR2 YSYEKL, per germline. CDR3 in DNA: TGCGCCAGCAGCCAAGTATTTATGGCAGATGAAGCTTTCTTT. It translates to CASSQVFMADEAFF.

V gene TRBV6-7 combines with J gene TRBJ2-2; 10 nucleotides agree with TRBD1. TRBV6-7 falls under the ORF class, with uncertain function. This CDR3 spans 16 amino acids. Germline trimming cut 5 bases from V and 4 bases from J; bases unmatched to any gene: 7. The CDR3 is CASSRGQGDFTGELFF. The CDR3 coding sequence is TGTGCCAGCAGTCGAGGACAGGGGGATTTCACCGGGGAGCTGTTTTTT.

This clonotype was seen repeatedly, ten times or more. V gene TRBV29-1 combines with J gene TRBJ2-3; D call uncertain. CDR1 and CDR2 from the germline V gene are SQVTM and ANQGSEA. CDR3 length: 13 amino acids. Between the trimmed V and J ends, which lost 4 bases and 0 bases, there was a span of 8 bases. The CDR3 bases are TGCAGCGTTGGGGTGGCTAGCACAGATACGCAGTATTTT. This sequence encodes CSVGVASTDTQYF.

The chain employs TRBV7-3 and TRBJ2-3; D call uncertain. Deletions cut 3 bases from V and 6 bases from J, with 10 bases between. CDR3 length: 13 amino acids. Germline CDR1 and CDR2: SGHTA and FQGTGA. CDR3: CASSFPDEDTQYF. As DNA, the CDR3 is TGTGCCAGCAGCTTCCCGGATGAGGATACGCAGTATTTT. Drawing the rest from reference TRBV7-3 and TRBJ2-3, the complete variable domain is GAGVSQTPSNKVTEKGKYVELRCDPISGHTALYWYRQSLGQGPEFLIYFQGTGAADDSGLPNDRFFAVRPEGSVSTLKIQRTERGDSAVYLCASSFPDEDTQYFGPGTRLTVL.

This clonotype has more than one count but fewer than ten. The rearrangement links TRBV11-2 to TRBJ2-7, with D tentatively TRBD1 (6 bases). Trimming removed 4 bases from V and 1 base from J, with 11 bases in between. This CDR3 contains 14 residues. Germline CDR1 is SGHAT and CDR2 is FQNNGV. As DNA, the CDR3 is TGTGCCAGCAGCTCATCCGGGACATCCTACGAGCAGTACGTC. This encodes CASSSSGTSYEQYV.

This clonotype was detected a few times. The chain is built from TRBV20-1 and TRBJ1-2, with D perhaps matching TRBD1 (6 bases). CDR1 and CDR2 (germline): DFQATT, SNEGSKA (reference sequence). The CDR3 loop spans 13 amino acids. V dropped 0 bases and J dropped 4 bases, with 9 bases sitting between them. In DNA, the CDR3 is TGCAGTGCTAGAGACAGGGGTAGCTATGGCTACACCTTC. Its translation is CSARDRGSYGYTF.

This clonotype has more than one count but fewer than ten. The rearrangement joins TRBV7-2 to TRBJ1-2; tentative D call: TRBD1 (5 bases). The CDR3 sequence is 15 residues long. Germline lookup yields CDR1 SGHTA and CDR2 FQGNSA. With 0 bases removed from V and 7 bases from J, the gap between germline ends came to 15 bases. The CDR3 DNA is TGTGCCAGCAGCTTAGCGGGGACTGGGCCTGGTGGCTACACCTTC. Translated, it gives CASSLAGTGPGGYTF.

The chain employs TRBV5-1 and TRBJ1-2, with D hard to call. The CDR3 loop spans 13 amino acids. The germline V gene has CDR1 SGHRS and CDR2 YFSETQ. Between the trimmed V and J ends, which lost 4 bases and 6 bases, there was a span of 13 bases. CDR3 protein: CASSPGWMDGYTF. The CDR3 DNA sequence: TGCGCCAGCAGCCCGGGATGGATGGATGGCTACACCTTC.

The rearrangement links TRBV19 to TRBJ1-5; D gene ambiguous. The germline V gene encodes CDR1 LNHDA and CDR2 SQIVND (reference sequence). CDR3 size: 12 residues. Trimming removed 5 bases from V and 5 bases from J, with 7 bases in between. The CDR3 sequence is CASSPDDQPQHF. The CDR3 nucleotides read TGTGCCAGTAGTCCGGACGATCAGCCCCAGCATTTT.

This clonotype has a count of ten or more. The gene calls are TRBV6-5 and TRBJ1-2, with 7 bases fitting TRBD1. Trimming cost V 0 bases and J 8 bases; bases outside gene matches: 9. CDR3 size: 15 residues. The germline V gene has CDR1 MNHEY and CDR2 SVGAGI. The CDR3 region is CASSYSASGGRGYTF. The CDR3 nucleotides are TGTGCCAGCAGTTACTCGGCGTCAGGGGGACGGGGCTACACCTTC.

This clonotype occurred many times. V and J are TRBV5-4 and TRBJ2-3; no definite D call. The V and J ends lost 1 base and 2 bases respectively, with 11 bases between them. Per germline, CDR1 SGHNT and CDR2 YYREEE (reference sequence). The CDR3 is 15 residues long. This chain's CDR3 is CASSLNYQNTDTQYF. CDR3 in DNA: TGTGCCAGCAGCTTGAATTACCAGAACACAGATACGCAGTATTTT.

This clonotype appeared a few times. V is TRBV12-3 or TRBV12-4 and J is TRBJ2-1, with D uncertain. The CDR3 sequence is 14 residues long. Trimming removed 3 bases from V and 3 bases from J, with 9 bases in between. The CDR3 DNA reads TGTGCCAGCAGTTTGGTTGGTCTCTACAATGAGCAGTTCTTC. It is translated as CASSLVGLYNEQFF.

This clonotype came up a few times. The genes are TRBV20-1 and TRBJ1-5; D gene unclear. In germline, CDR1 is DFQATT, CDR2 SNEGSKA (reference sequence). The CDR3 totals 14 residues. The V end was cut by 5 bases, the J end by 1 base, with 12 bases between. CDR3 region: CSARWVGSNQPQHF. CDR3 nucleotide sequence: TGCAGTGCTCGGTGGGTAGGCAGCAATCAGCCCCAGCATTTT.

This clonotype was seen a handful of times. CDR3 coding DNA: TGTGCCAGCAGCTTAGTGACAGGGGGGTCCTATAATTCACCCCTCCACTTT. Encoded protein: CASSLVTGGSYNSPLHF. J is TRBJ1-6 and V is TRBV7-2, with TRBD1 matching 9 bases. Germline V gene data show CDR1 as SGHTA and CDR2 as FQGNSA. This CDR3 is 17 amino acids long. V shed 1 base, J shed 1 base, and the junction held 2 bases outside the gene matches.